Listed below are T cell receptor beta chains from one sample, sequenced in a study of neurological immune-mediated disorders. MiXCR, run by TCRdb on the 5' RACE reads, gives a single entry per CDR3 protein. Of 85,000 to 90,000 distinct CDR3 sequences detected, 3.5% appear once; the ten largest clones hold approximately 2.9%. Sequencing input: PBMCs. These TCRs come from a woman in her forties or fifties with multiple sclerosis. Each CDR3 is given with its conserved first and last residue. The order of the fields is D gene, V gene, J gene, clone size, CDR3 protein, CDR3 DNA. A D gene is named only where the DNA matches it firmly. Not all rows give a size; the values are once, few, many and, for expanded clones, a class.

NA,TRBV3-1,TRBJ1-2,many,CASSQSSGSDGYTF,TGTGCCAGCAGCCAATCGTCAGGGTCGGATGGCTACACCTTC
TRBD2,TRBV6-1,TRBJ2-1,many,CASSEVLAGLADYNEQFF,TGTGCCAGCAGTGAAGTCCTGGCGGGACTAGCGGATTACAATGAGCAGTTCTTC
NA,TRBV3-1,TRBJ1-1,many,CASSERGDTEAFF,TGTGCCAGCAGCGAGAGGGGCGACACTGAAGCTTTCTTT
NA,TRBV7-2,TRBJ2-5,many,CASSPGLQLIQETQYF,TGTGCCAGCAGCCCCGGACTACAACTTATCCAAGAGACCCAGTACTTC
NA,TRBV7-2,TRBJ2-2,many,CASSKRGTRNTGELFF,TGTGCCAGCAGCAAAAGAGGCACACGGAACACCGGGGAGCTGTTTTTT
TRBD1,TRBV11-2,TRBJ1-1,many,CASSQTGVGTEAFF,TGTGCCAGCAGCCAAACAGGGGTTGGAACTGAAGCTTTCTTT
NA,TRBV28,TRBJ2-5,many,CASSLNPQTQYF,TGTGCCAGCAGTTTGAATCCACAGACCCAGTACTTC
TRBD1,TRBV7-9,TRBJ2-5,many,CASSRDRAQETQYF,TGTGCCAGCAGCCGGGACAGAGCTCAAGAGACCCAGTACTTC
NA,TRBV20-1,TRBJ2-2,many,CSARDQPSTGELFF,TGCAGTGCTAGAGATCAACCCAGCACCGGGGAGCTGTTTTTT
NA,TRBV7-9,TRBJ1-1,NA,CASRPQNTEAFF,TGTGCCAGCAGACCGCAGAACACTGAAGCTTTCTTT
TRBD1,TRBV6-2/TRBV6-3,TRBJ2-3,many,CASSPDRGGKDTQYF,TGTGCCAGCAGTCCCGACAGGGGTGGGAAAGATACGCAGTATTTT
NA,TRBV5-1,TRBJ2-2,many,CASTPRGNTGELFF,TGCGCCAGCACCCCTAGGGGGAACACCGGGGAGCTGTTTTTT
NA,TRBV5-5,TRBJ1-4,NA,CASSLFQEANEKLFF,TGTGCCAGCAGCTTATTCCAAGAAGCTAATGAAAAACTGTTTTTT
NA,TRBV10-3,TRBJ1-5,many,CAISESQGLTAQPQHF,TGTGCCATCAGTGAGTCACAGGGATTGACGGCTCAGCCCCAGCATTTT
NA,TRBV3-1,TRBJ2-2,many,CASSQGGEGTGELFF,TGTGCCAGCAGCCAAGGGGGTGAGGGCACCGGGGAGCTGTTTTTT
NA,TRBV20-1,TRBJ2-3,many,CSARAEGAPQYTQYF,TGCAGTGCTAGAGCGGAGGGCGCACCCCAGTATACGCAGTATTTT
NA,TRBV18,TRBJ1-2,many,CASSTTRDGYTF,TGTGCCAGCTCGACCACCAGAGATGGCTACACCTTC
TRBD2,TRBV20-1,TRBJ2-3,many,CSASGTSGVGGDTQYF,TGCAGTGCTTCCGGGACTAGCGGTGTAGGAGGGGATACGCAGTATTTT
TRBD1,TRBV11-2,TRBJ2-7,many,CASSDGTGEGYEQYF,TGTGCCAGCAGCGACGGGACAGGGGAAGGCTACGAGCAGTACTTC
NA,TRBV28,TRBJ2-7,NA,CASSKSFSYTYEQYF,TGTGCCAGCAGTAAAAGCTTCTCTTACACCTACGAGCAGTACTTC
NA,TRBV10-3,TRBJ2-1,many,CAISVAGTPYNEQFF,TGTGCCATCAGTGTGGCGGGGACACCATACAATGAGCAGTTCTTC
NA,TRBV5-1,TRBJ2-3,many,CASRLGVTDTQYF,TGCGCCAGCAGATTGGGGGTGACAGATACGCAGTATTTT
NA,TRBV7-9,TRBJ1-4,many,CAIFDTPYEKLFF,TGTGCCATCTTTGACACCCCGTATGAAAAACTGTTTTTT
TRBD2,TRBV6-2/TRBV6-3,TRBJ2-1,many,CASNKLAGAFNEQFF,TGTGCCAGCAATAAACTAGCGGGTGCTTTCAATGAGCAGTTCTTC
TRBD1,TRBV5-1,TRBJ1-5,many,CASSEGQNSNQPQHF,TGCGCCAGCAGCGAGGGACAGAATAGCAATCAGCCCCAGCATTTT
NA,TRBV5-5,TRBJ2-1,NA,CASSFRTDVEQFF,TGTGCCAGCAGCTTCAGGACCGATGTTGAGCAGTTCTTC
TRBD1,TRBV20-1,TRBJ2-3,many,CSASRDRDADTQYF,TGCAGTGCTAGCCGGGACAGAGATGCAGATACGCAGTATTTT
NA,TRBV7-2,TRBJ1-5,many,CASSRLGQPQHF,TGTGCCAGCAGCAGACTTGGTCAGCCCCAGCATTTT
TRBD2,TRBV5-1,TRBJ2-7,many,CASSLAAGNYEQYF,TGCGCCAGCAGCTTGGCAGCGGGAAACTACGAGCAGTACTTC
NA,TRBV20-1,TRBJ2-4,many,CSAVNILTGRFGDIQYF,TGCAGTGCCGTTAATATTTTGACAGGACGCTTTGGGGACATTCAGTACTTC
NA,TRBV20-1,TRBJ2-1,many,CSAPPRGSSYNEQFF,TGCAGTGCCCCACCGCGGGGAAGCTCCTACAATGAGCAGTTCTTC
NA,TRBV15,TRBJ1-1,many,CATSRDFGNTEAFF,TGTGCCACCAGCAGAGATTTCGGGAACACTGAAGCTTTCTTT
TRBD1,TRBV28,TRBJ1-2,many,CASSSGTGGFYGYTF,TGTGCCAGCAGTTCAGGGACAGGGGGTTTCTATGGCTACACCTTC
TRBD1,TRBV6-5,TRBJ2-2,many,CASRTDRGVRGTGELFF,TGTGCCAGCAGGACTGACAGGGGCGTGAGGGGGACCGGGGAGCTGTTTTTT
NA,TRBV12-3/TRBV12-4,TRBJ2-1,many,CASGFTGEQFF,TGTGCCAGCGGGTTTACAGGGGAGCAGTTCTTC
NA,TRBV9,TRBJ2-2,many,CASSGGQNTGELFF,TGTGCCAGCAGCGGAGGGCAGAACACCGGGGAGCTGTTTTTT
NA,TRBV5-1,TRBJ2-1,many,CASSLGGMYDNEQFF,TGCGCCAGCAGCTTGGGCGGGATGTACGACAATGAGCAGTTCTTC
NA,TRBV20-1,TRBJ1-1,many,CYLADNTEAFF,TGCTACCTCGCAGACAACACTGAAGCTTTCTTT
NA,TRBV5-1,TRBJ2-3,NA,CASSSSRGGTDTQYF,TGCGCCAGCAGCTCCTCGCGCGGGGGCACAGATACGCAGTATTTT
TRBD1,TRBV13,TRBJ1-1,many,CASSQGVPSNTEAFF,TGTGCCAGCAGCCAGGGGGTTCCGTCCAACACTGAAGCTTTCTTT
NA,TRBV4-3,TRBJ2-1,many,CASSPLLAPNEQFF,TGCGCCAGCAGCCCGCTTTTGGCCCCGAATGAGCAGTTCTTC
NA,TRBV6-1,TRBJ2-7,many,CASNRGAGATTYEQYF,TGTGCCAGCAACCGAGGGGCTGGCGCGACGACCTACGAGCAGTACTTC